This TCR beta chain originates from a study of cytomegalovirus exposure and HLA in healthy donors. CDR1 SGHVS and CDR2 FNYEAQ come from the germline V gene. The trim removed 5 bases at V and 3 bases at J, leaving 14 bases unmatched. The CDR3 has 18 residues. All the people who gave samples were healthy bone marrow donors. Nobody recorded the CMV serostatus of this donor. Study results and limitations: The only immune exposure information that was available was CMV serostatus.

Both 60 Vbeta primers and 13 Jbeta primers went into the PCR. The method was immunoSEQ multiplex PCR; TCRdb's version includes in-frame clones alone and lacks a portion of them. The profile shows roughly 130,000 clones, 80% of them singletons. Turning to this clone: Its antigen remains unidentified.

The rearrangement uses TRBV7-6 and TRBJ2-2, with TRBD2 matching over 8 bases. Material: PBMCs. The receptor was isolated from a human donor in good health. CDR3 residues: CASSPYLGGGLDTGELFF. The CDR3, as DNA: TGTGCCAGCAGCCCATACCTCGGGGGGGGGCTCGACACCGGGGAGCTGTTTTTT.